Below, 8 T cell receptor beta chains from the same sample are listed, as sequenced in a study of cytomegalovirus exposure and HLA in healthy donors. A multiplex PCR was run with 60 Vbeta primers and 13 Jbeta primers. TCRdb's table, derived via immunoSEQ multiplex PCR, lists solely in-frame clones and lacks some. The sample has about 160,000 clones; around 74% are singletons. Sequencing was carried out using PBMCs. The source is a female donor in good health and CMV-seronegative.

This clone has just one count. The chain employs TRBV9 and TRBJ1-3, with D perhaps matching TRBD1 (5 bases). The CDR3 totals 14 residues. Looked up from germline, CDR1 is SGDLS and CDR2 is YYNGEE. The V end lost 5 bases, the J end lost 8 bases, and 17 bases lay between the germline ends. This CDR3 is CASSQGGALDTIYF. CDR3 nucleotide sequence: TGTGCCAGCAGTCAGGGAGGGGCCCTGGACACCATATATTTT.

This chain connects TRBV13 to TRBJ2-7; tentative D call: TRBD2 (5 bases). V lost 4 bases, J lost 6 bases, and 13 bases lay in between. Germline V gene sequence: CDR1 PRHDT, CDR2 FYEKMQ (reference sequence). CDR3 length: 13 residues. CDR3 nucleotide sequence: TGTGCCAGCAGCTCAGGAGACGCGGGCGAGCAGTACTTC. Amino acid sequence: CASSSGDAGEQYF.

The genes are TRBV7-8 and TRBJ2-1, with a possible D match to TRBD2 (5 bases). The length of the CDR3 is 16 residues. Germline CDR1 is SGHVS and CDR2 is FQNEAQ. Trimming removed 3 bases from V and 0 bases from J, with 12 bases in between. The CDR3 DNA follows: TGTGCCAGCAGCTTTCGGAGCGGTCGCTCCTACAATGAGCAGTTCTTC. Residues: CASSFRSGRSYNEQFF. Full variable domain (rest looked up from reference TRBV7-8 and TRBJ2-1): GAGVSQSPRYKVAKRGQDVALRCDPISGHVSLFWYQQALGQGPEFLTYFQNEAQLDKSGLPSDRFFAERPEGSVSTLKIQRTQQEDSAVYLCASSFRSGRSYNEQFFGPGTRLTVL.

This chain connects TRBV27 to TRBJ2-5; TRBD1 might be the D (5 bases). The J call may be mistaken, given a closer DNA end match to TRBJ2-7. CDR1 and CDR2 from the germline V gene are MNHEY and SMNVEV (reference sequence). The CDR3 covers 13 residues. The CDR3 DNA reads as TGTGCCAGCAGTTTCCAGGGTTCCTACGAGCAGTACTTC. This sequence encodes CASSFQGSYEQYF.

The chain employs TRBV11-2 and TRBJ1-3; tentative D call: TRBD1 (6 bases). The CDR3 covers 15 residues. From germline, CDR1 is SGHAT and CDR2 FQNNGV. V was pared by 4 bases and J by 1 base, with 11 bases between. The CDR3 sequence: CASSSSGVSGNTIYF. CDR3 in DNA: TGTGCCAGCAGCTCCTCAGGGGTATCTGGAAACACCATATATTTT.

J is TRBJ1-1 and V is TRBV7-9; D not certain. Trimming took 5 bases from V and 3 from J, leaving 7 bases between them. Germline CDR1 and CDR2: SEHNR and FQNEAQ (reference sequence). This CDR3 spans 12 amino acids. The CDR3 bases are TGTGCCAGCAGCCTACCCGACACTGAAGCTTTCTTT. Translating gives CASSLPDTEAFF.

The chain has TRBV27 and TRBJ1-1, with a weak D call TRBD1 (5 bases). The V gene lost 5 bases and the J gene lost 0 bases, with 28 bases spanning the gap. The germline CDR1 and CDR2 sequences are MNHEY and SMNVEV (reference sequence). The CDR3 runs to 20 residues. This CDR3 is CASSPPTFGRTWGLNTEAFF. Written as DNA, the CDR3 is TGTGCCAGCAGTCCTCCAACTTTTGGACGGACCTGGGGCCTGAACACTGAAGCTTTCTTT.

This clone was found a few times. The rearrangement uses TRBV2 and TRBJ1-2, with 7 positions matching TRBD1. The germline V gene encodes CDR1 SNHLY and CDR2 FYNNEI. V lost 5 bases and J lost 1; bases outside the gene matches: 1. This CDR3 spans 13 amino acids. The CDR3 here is CASSRDSNYGYTF. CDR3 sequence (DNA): TGTGCCAGCAGTAGGGACAGTAACTATGGCTACACCTTC.